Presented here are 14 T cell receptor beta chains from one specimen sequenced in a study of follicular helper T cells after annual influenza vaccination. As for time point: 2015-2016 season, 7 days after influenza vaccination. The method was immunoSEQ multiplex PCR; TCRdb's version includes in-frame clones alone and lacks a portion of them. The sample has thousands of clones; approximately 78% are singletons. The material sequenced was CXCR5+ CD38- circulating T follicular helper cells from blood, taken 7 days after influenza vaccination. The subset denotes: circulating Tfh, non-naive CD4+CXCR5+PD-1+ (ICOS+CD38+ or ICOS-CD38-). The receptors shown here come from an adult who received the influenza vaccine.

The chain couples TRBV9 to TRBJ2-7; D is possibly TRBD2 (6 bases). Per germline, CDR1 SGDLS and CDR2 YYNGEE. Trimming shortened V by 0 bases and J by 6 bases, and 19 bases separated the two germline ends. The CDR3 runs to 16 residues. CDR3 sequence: CASSVVEMGGPSEQYF. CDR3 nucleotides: TGTGCCAGCAGCGTAGTGGAAATGGGGGGACCCAGCGAGCAGTACTTC.

The CDR3 here is CASSSGSDTQYF. CDR3 coding DNA: TGCGCCAGCAGCTCAGGGTCAGATACGCAGTATTTT. The chain combines TRBV5-1 with TRBJ2-3; TRBD1 is a possible D gene (5 bases). The CDR3 extends over 12 amino acids. Per germline, CDR1 SGHRS and CDR2 YFSETQ. The V end was cut by 3 bases, the J end by 4 bases, with 6 bases between.

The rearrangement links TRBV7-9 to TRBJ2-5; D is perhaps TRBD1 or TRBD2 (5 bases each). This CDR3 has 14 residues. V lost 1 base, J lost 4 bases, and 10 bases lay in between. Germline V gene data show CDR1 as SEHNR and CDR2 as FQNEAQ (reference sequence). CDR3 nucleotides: TGTGCCAGCAGCTTAGGGGGGTTTCCAGAGACCCAGTACTTC. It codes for CASSLGGFPETQYF.

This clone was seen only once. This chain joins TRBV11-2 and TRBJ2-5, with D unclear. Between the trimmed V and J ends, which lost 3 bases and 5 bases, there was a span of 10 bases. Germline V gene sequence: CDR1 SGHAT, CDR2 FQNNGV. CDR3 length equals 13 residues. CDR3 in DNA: TGTGCCAGCAGCTTGTCCCCGCGTGAGACCCAGTACTTC. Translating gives CASSLSPRETQYF.

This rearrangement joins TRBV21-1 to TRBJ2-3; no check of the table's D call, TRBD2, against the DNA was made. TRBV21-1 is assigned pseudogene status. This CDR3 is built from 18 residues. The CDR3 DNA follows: TGTGCCAGCAGCAAAAAGCGCGCGTCACCCAATAGCACAGATACGCAGTATTTT. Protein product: CASSKKRASPNSTDTQYF.

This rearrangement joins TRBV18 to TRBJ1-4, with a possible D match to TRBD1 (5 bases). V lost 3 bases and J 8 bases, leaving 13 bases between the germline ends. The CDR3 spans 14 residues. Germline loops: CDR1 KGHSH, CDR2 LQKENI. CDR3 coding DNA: TGTGCCAGCTCACCTGGGGGTGGCGGCGAAAAACTGTTTTTT. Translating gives CASSPGGGGEKLFF.

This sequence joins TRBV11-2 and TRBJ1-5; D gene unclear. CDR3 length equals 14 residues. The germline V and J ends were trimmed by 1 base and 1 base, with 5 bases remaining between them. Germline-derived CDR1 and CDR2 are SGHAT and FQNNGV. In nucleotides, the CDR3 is TGTGCCAGCAGCTTAGTGGGGAGCAATCAGCCCCAGCATTTT. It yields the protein CASSLVGSNQPQHF.

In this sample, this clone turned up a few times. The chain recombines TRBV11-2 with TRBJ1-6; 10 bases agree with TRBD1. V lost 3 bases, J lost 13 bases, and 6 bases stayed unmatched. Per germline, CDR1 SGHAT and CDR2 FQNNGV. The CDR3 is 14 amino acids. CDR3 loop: CASSFGQGVGPLHF. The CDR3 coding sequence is TGTGCCAGCAGCTTCGGACAGGGGGTGGGTCCCCTCCACTTT.

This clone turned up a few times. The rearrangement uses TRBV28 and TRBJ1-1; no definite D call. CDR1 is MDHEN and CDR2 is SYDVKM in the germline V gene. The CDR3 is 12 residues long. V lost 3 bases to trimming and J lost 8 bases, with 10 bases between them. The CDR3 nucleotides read TGTGCCAGCAGTTTGGTAAGGTCGGAAGCTTTCTTT. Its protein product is CASSLVRSEAFF.

CDR3 region: CASSPLKGATGELFF. CDR3 coding DNA: TGTGCCAGCAGCCCATTAAAGGGGGCTACCGGGGAGCTGTTTTTT. V is TRBV7-9 and J is TRBJ2-2; TRBD1 aligns across 7 bases. The V and J ends lost 5 bases and 5 bases, in that order; junction bases with no gene match: 8. The CDR3 is 15 amino acids. Germline CDR1 and CDR2: SEHNR and FQNEAQ (reference sequence).

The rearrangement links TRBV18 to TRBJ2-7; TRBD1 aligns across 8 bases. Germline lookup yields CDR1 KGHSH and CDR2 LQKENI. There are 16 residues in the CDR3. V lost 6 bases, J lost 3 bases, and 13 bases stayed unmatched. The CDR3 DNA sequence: TGTGCCAGCTCGCCAGCCCGGACAGGGAGTGGCTACGAGCAGTACTTC. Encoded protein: CASSPARTGSGYEQYF.

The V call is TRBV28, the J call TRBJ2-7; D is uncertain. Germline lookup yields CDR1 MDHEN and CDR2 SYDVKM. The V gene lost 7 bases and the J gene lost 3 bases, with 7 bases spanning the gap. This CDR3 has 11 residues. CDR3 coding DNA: TGTGCCAGCACCCGATACTACGAGCAGTACTTC. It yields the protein CASTRYYEQYF.

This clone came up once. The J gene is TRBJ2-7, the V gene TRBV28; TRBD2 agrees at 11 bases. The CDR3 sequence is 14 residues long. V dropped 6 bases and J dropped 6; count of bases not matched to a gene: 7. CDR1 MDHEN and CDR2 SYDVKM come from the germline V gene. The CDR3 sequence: CASRTGTSGFEQYF. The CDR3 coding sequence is TGTGCCAGCAGAACCGGGACTAGCGGTTTCGAGCAGTACTTC.

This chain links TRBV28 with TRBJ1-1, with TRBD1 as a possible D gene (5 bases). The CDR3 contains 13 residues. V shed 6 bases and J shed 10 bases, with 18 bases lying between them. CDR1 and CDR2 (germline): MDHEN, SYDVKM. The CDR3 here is CASSRGEGRGAFF. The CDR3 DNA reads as TGTGCCAGCAGCCGAGGGGAGGGGAGGGGAGCTTTCTTT.